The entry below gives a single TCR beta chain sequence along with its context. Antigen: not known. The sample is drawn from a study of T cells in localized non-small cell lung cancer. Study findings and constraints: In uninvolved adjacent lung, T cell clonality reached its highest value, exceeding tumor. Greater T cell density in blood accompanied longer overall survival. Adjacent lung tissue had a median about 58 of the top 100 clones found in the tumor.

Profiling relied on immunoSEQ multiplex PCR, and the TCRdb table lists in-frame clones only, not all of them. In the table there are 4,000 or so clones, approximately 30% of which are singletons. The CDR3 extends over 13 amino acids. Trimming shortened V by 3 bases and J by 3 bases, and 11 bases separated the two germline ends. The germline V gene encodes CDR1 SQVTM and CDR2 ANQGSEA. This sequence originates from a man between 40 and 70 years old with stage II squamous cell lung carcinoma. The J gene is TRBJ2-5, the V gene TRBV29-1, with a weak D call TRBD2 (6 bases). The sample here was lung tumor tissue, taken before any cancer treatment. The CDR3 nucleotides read TGCAGCGTTGAGGAGGGGTTGGAAGAGACCCAGTACTTC. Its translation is CSVEEGLEETQYF.